Each of the 3 T cell receptor beta chains below was sequenced from the same sample in a study of blood T cells in healthy people across ages. Through a sample-barcoded 5' primer and a J-beta primer mix, a second PCR was run for roughly 7 to 12 cycles. In TCRdb, the 5' RACE reads were re-called with MiXCR into one record per CDR3 protein. The repertoire has hundreds of thousands of distinct CDR3 sequences, roughly half of them found once; the top ten carry around an eighth. Sample: blood. All receptors derive from a woman of 80 years or more in good health.

CDR3 sequence reads: CSARASRLPTEAFF. In DNA form, the CDR3 reads TGCAGTGCTAGAGCAAGCAGGCTCCCCACTGAAGCTTTCTTT. The chain employs TRBV20-1 and TRBJ1-1; D remains ambiguous. The V end lost 1 base, the J end lost 4 bases, and 13 bases lay between the germline ends. The CDR3 consists of 14 residues. Germline V gene data show CDR1 as DFQATT and CDR2 as SNEGSKA (reference sequence).

The chain carries TRBV20-1 and TRBJ2-5; 8 bases map to TRBD1. V shed 6 bases and J 1 base; nucleotides not matched to a gene: 4. Germline values: CDR1 DFQATT, CDR2 SNEGSKA (reference sequence). This CDR3 region has 13 residues. The CDR3 region has the DNA TGCAGTGCCCCTGGACAGGGCCAAGAGACCCAGTACTTC. As protein: CSAPGQGQETQYF.

The chain joins TRBV24-1 to TRBJ1-1; no firm D call. Trimming shortened V by 3 bases and J by 1 base, and 11 bases separated the two germline ends. The CDR3 spans 15 residues. The germline gives CDR1 KGHDR, CDR2 SFDVKD. CDR3 protein: CATSDAGSGNTEAFF. CDR3 DNA: TGTGCCACCAGTGATGCGGGGAGCGGGAACACTGAAGCTTTCTTT.